This T cell receptor (beta chain) was recovered during a study of blood T cell repertoires in COVID-19. Study background: Samples taken during acute and convalescent COVID-19 were collected in the United States, Italy and Spain.

The authors' processing: Counts of nucleated cells, estimated from reference gene primer amplification, were obtained. Generated by immunoSEQ multiplex PCR, the TCRdb table keeps only in-frame clones and is missing some. That table supplies the V and J calls and clone size; D and trimming were determined from the DNA. Of roughly 66,000 clones listed, about 91% are singletons. The sequence was collected from a human donor in a cohort sampled during active COVID-19. The sample was peripheral blood.

The CDR3 is CASSLPKGFDRWGTGELFF. The CDR3 DNA follows: TGTGCCAGCAGCTTACCCAAGGGCTTCGACAGGTGGGGAACCGGGGAGCTGTTTTTT. The V call is TRBV5-8, the J call TRBJ2-2; a possible D gene is TRBD1 (6 bases). The germline gives CDR1 SGHTS, CDR2 YDEGEE. Trimming cost V 2 bases and J 5 bases, with 25 bases left between them. The CDR3 has 19 amino acids.